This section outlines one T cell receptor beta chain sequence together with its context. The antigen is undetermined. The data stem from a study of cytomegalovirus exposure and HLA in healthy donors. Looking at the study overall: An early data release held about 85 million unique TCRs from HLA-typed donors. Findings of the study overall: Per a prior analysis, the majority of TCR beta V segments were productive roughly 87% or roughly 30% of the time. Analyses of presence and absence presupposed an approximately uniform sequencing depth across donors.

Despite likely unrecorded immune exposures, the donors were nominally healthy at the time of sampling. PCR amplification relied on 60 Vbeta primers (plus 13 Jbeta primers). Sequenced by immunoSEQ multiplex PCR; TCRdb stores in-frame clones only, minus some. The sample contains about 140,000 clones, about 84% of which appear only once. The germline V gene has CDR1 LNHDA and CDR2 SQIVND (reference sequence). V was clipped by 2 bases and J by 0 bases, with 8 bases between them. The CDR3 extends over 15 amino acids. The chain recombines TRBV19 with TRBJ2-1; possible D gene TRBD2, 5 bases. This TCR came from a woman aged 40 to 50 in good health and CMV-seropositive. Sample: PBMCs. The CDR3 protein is CASSIMRASYNEQFF. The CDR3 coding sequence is TGTGCCAGTAGTATAATGAGGGCCTCCTACAATGAGCAGTTCTTC.